The TCR beta chain under discussion was sequenced for a study of blood T cell repertoires in COVID-19. Study overall: Samples came from the United States, Italy and Spain, spanning acute and convalescent COVID-19. T cells, B-cell-depleted T cells, or PBMCs provided the cDNA or gDNA that served as material.

CDR1 is MGHRA, CDR2 YSYEKL, per germline. The length of the CDR3 is 17 residues. V shed 1 base and J 3 bases; nucleotides not matched to a gene: 10. Per the authors' pipeline: Amplification of reference gene primers was used by the study to estimate nucleated cell counts. Using immunoSEQ multiplex PCR, the repertoire was profiled, and TCRdb retains in-frame clones only, with some absent. The V and J calls and clone size were taken over from that table, and D and trimming were inferred from the DNA. Of roughly 200,000 clones listed, around 87% were seen once; the top ten hold approximately 2.2%. Input material: PBMCs or T cells enriched from blood (not recorded which). The J gene is TRBJ2-7, the V gene TRBV4-1; TRBD1 matches 9 bases. The sequence derives from a woman aged 30 to 39 who had recovered from COVID-19. The CDR3 sequence: CASSQGRRTGVLYEQYF. The CDR3, as DNA: TGCGCCAGCAGCCAAGGGAGGAGGACAGGGGTACTCTACGAGCAGTACTTC.